The TCR beta chain under discussion was sequenced for a study of cytomegalovirus exposure and HLA in healthy donors. Study-wide results and limits: TCR beta chains numbering more than 150 were designated cytomegalovirus-associated. Rarity held for most TCR sequences, but there were some public TCRs that occurred in many donors. Using the classifier, cytomegalovirus status was reportedly diagnosed with high specificity and sensitivity.

About this clone itself: Its antigen is not identified.

CDR1 and CDR2 from the germline V gene are MNHEY and SMNVEV (reference sequence). The CDR3 consists of 15 residues. The V and J ends lost 5 bases and 5 bases respectively, with 18 bases between them. Clones were sequenced by immunoSEQ multiplex PCR, and TCRdb holds only the in-frame ones, with some missing. Here the sample spans 150,000 to 200,000 clones, roughly 90% being singletons. The donors were members of the validation cohort comprising 120 subjects, separate from the roughly 600-subject first cohort. This sequence joins TRBV27 and TRBJ1-2; D perhaps matches TRBD1 (5 bases). The receptor's source is a woman younger than 30 in good health and CMV-seropositive. Source material: PBMCs. CDR3 bases: TGTGCCAGCAGTCCCCCAGGGTTGTCTTGGTATGGCTACACCTTC. Residues: CASSPPGLSWYGYTF.